This TCR beta chain was captured in a study of kidney transplant recipient with SARS-CoV-2 infection. Each CDR3 protein is one row after TCRdb ran MiXCR on the reads. The sample contains under 300,000 distinct CDR3 sequences, around 30% of which appear only once. Germline CDR1 reads LGHDT; CDR2 reads YNNKEL (reference sequence). This CDR3 has 19 amino acids. The receptor was derived from a male patient aged 25-45 years who had COVID-19 and was a kidney transplant recipient. Some T cells may arise from the graft donor. This material consisted of a blood sample, taken at baseline and between days 110 and 120 from a kidney transplant recipient. The rearrangement uses TRBV3-1 and TRBJ2-3; 15 positions match TRBD2. TRBJ2-5 explains the end of the DNA better; the J call may be wrong. CDR3 bases: TGTGCCAGCAGCCAAGATCGGACTAGCGGGAGGGAGTGGGTAGAGACCCAGTACTTC. This encodes CASSQDRTSGREWVETQYF.